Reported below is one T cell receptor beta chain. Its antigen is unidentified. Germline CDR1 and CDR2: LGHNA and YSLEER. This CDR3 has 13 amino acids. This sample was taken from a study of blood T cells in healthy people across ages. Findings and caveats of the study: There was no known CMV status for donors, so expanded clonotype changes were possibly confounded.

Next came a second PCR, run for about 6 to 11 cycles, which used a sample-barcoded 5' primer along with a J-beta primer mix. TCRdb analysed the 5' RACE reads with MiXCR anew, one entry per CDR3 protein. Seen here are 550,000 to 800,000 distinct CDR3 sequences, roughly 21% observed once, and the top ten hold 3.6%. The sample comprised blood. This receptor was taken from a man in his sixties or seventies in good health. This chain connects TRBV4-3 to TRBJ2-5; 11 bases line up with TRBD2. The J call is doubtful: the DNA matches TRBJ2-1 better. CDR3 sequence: CASRLAGADEQFF. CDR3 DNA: TGCGCCAGCAGACTAGCGGGGGCCGATGAGCAGTTCTTC.